This T cell receptor (beta chain) was recorded in a study of shared clonotypes between healthy human individuals. Per germline, CDR1 MNHNY and CDR2 SVGAGI (reference sequence). After removal of 6 bases from V and 7 bases from J, the junction contained 7 bases not matched to a gene. The CDR3 is 15 residues long. Profiling relied on immunoSEQ multiplex PCR, and the TCRdb table lists in-frame clones only, not all of them. This sample yields a few million clones, of which under 95% are seen a single time; 0.3% to 0.4% belongs to the top ten. The sequence derives from a man aged 18 to 29 in good health. Some clones in this sample may be carry-over from other donors' samples. The specimen sequenced was naive CD4+ T cells from PBMCs. Subset meaning: CD45RA+ positively selected. The gene calls are TRBV6-6 and TRBJ2-7; 15 nucleotides agree with TRBD2. The CDR3 region is CASSNGLAGGREQYF. For the CDR3, the DNA is TGTGCCAGCAGCAACGGACTAGCGGGAGGGAGGGAGCAGTACTTC.